Below are 20 T cell receptor beta chains sequenced from a single sample in a study of cytomegalovirus exposure and HLA in healthy donors. The PCR ran on 60 Vbeta and 13 Jbeta primers. Method: immunoSEQ multiplex PCR; TCRdb's copy keeps in-frame clones and lacks some. Here the sample spans some 120,000 clones, about 80% being singletons. Sequencing input: PBMCs. The receptors originated from a man between 25 and 39 years old in good health and CMV-seronegative.

The V gene is TRBV6-5, the J gene TRBJ1-4, with 9 bases lining up with TRBD1. The V segment lost 8 bases and the J segment 7 bases; nucleotides outside the gene matches: 5. CDR1 and CDR2 (germline): MNHEY, SVGAGI. The CDR3 extends over 13 amino acids. CDR3 residues: CASLGTGSEKLFF. CDR3 DNA sequence: TGTGCCAGCCTCGGGACAGGGAGTGAAAAACTGTTTTTT.

This clone was seen a handful of times. The V call is TRBV5-4, the J call TRBJ2-3; 10 positions match TRBD2. CDR3 size: 17 residues. J gave up 2 bases and V 4 bases, and 10 bases lay outside the gene matches. CDR1 is SGHNT, CDR2 YYREEE, per germline (reference sequence). This chain's CDR3 is CASSATPSGRDTDTQYF. In DNA form, the CDR3 reads TGTGCCAGCAGCGCGACGCCCAGCGGGAGGGACACAGATACGCAGTATTTT.

This chain joins TRBV7-9 and TRBJ2-3; TRBD2 matches 7 bases. CDR1 is SEHNR and CDR2 is FQNEAQ in the germline V gene (reference sequence). V dropped 8 bases and J dropped 0; count of bases not matched to a gene: 2. The CDR3 consists of 13 residues. The DNA for the CDR3 is TGTGCCAGCGGGCGGGGGAGCACAGATACGCAGTATTTT. Translating it yields CASGRGSTDTQYF.

This rearrangement joins TRBV5-1 to TRBJ2-4; D is perhaps TRBD1 (6 bases). Germline CDR1 and CDR2: SGHRS and YFSETQ. Trimming removed 3 bases from V and 5 bases from J, with 9 bases in between. The CDR3 loop spans 13 amino acids. The CDR3 DNA reads TGCGCCAGCAGCTATGGGGGCGAAAACATTCAGTACTTC. Amino acid sequence: CASSYGGENIQYF.

CDR3 region: CASSQTLTEYGYTF. The CDR3 DNA reads TGTGCCAGCAGCCAAACCCTCACAGAGTATGGCTACACCTTC. The chain is built from TRBV4-2 and TRBJ1-2; D unresolved. V was cut by 2 bases and J by 5 bases, with 12 bases left in between. The germline V gene encodes CDR1 LGHNA and CDR2 YNFKEQ. The CDR3 covers 14 residues.

This clone was recorded once. The V call is TRBV18, the J call TRBJ1-5; unclear D gene. This CDR3 is 14 amino acids long. Germline loops: CDR1 KGHSH, CDR2 LQKENI. V lost 5 bases and J 1 base, leaving 9 bases between the germline ends. This CDR3 is CASSFSPSNQPQHF. The CDR3 coding sequence is TGTGCCAGCTCATTCTCTCCGAGCAATCAGCCCCAGCATTTT.

V usage is TRBV5-1 and J usage is TRBJ2-7; TRBD1 might be the D (6 bases). CDR1 and CDR2 from the germline V gene are SGHRS and YFSETQ. The CDR3 sequence is 17 residues long. Trimming shortened V by 0 bases and J by 3 bases, and 19 bases separated the two germline ends. DNA of the CDR3: TGCGCCAGCAGCTTGGCAACAGGGTTGGCTCCGAACTACGAGCAGTACTTC. Amino acids: CASSLATGLAPNYEQYF.

This clone has only one observation. The gene calls are TRBV14 and TRBJ2-1, with 8 bases identical to TRBD2. Germline CDR1 reads SGHDN; CDR2 reads FVKESK. This CDR3 has 16 amino acids. V lost 4 bases and J lost 7; bases outside the gene matches: 12. The DNA for the CDR3 is TGTGCCAGCAGCCGCCTGGCGGTAGCGGGGAAGAATGAGCAGTTCTTC. Encoded protein: CASSRLAVAGKNEQFF.

The rearrangement links TRBV15 to TRBJ2-2; D is unresolved. This CDR3 is 15 amino acids long. Germline V gene lookup returns CDR1 LNHNV and CDR2 YYDKDF (reference sequence). V was clipped by 3 bases and J by 0 bases, with 8 bases between them. The CDR3 is CATSRAPTNTGELFF. CDR3 bases: TGTGCCACCAGCAGGGCTCCAACGAACACCGGGGAGCTGTTTTTT. Full variable domain (outside the CDR3, taken from reference TRBV15 and TRBJ2-2): DAMVIQNPRYQVTQFGKPVTLSCSQTLNHNVMYWYQQKSSQAPKLLFHYYDKDFNNEADTPDNFQSRRPNTSFCFLDIRSPGLGDTAMYLCATSRAPTNTGELFFGEGSRLTVL.

For this clone: At one boundary the junction diverges from the germline segment, which might be a read error. V usage is TRBV27 and J usage is TRBJ2-2, with unresolved D. Germline lookup yields CDR1 MNHEY and CDR2 SMNVEV (reference sequence). The CDR3 length is 15 residues. This chain's CDR3 is CAGSLGATNTGELFF. For the CDR3, the DNA is TGTGCCGGCAGTTTAGGAGCCACGAACACCGGGGAGCTGTTTTTT.

This chain uses TRBV7-3 with TRBJ2-7, with D perhaps matching TRBD2 (5 bases). The CDR3 covers 13 residues. Germline V gene sequence: CDR1 SGHTA, CDR2 FQGTGA. V dropped 5 bases and J dropped 0 bases, with 8 bases sitting between them. The CDR3 DNA follows: TGTGCCAGCAGCAGTACTAGCTCCTACGAGCAGTACTTC. It specifies CASSSTSSYEQYF.

This clone was seen a handful of times. V and J are TRBV5-1 and TRBJ2-2; TRBD2 matches 7 bases. The V and J ends lost 3 bases and 0 bases, in that order; junction bases with no gene match: 11. CDR3 length: 18 amino acids. In germline, CDR1 is SGHRS, CDR2 YFSETQ. DNA for the CDR3: TGCGCCAGCAGCTCCCCGGGGGGTCAAATCGCGAACACCGGGGAGCTGTTTTTT. It codes for CASSSPGGQIANTGELFF.

The chain joins TRBV29-1 to TRBJ2-3; weak D call: TRBD1 (6 bases). CDR3 length: 14 amino acids. Germline loops: CDR1 SQVTM, CDR2 ANQGSEA. V was trimmed by 4 bases and J by 0 bases, leaving 11 bases between them. CDR3 in DNA: TGCAGCGTTGTTGAGACAGGAAGCACAGATACGCAGTATTTT. Translating gives CSVVETGSTDTQYF.

The CDR3 DNA follows: TGTGCCAGCAGCTCAGGGGGACAATTGGGAAACACCATATATTTT. It yields the protein CASSSGGQLGNTIYF. The chain combines TRBV7-2 with TRBJ1-3; 7 bases line up with TRBD1. Losses at the gene ends were 4 bases for V and 4 bases for J; bases not matched to a gene: 7. The CDR3 consists of 15 residues. The germline gives CDR1 SGHTA, CDR2 FQGNSA.

This chain uses TRBV7-6 with TRBJ2-5; D gene uncertain. This CDR3 comprises 14 residues. CDR1 is SGHVS, CDR2 FNYEAQ, per germline. Trimming took 1 base from V and 0 from J, leaving 6 bases between them. Here the CDR3 reads CASSLVGYQETQYF. The CDR3 nucleotides read TGTGCCAGCAGCTTAGTGGGCTACCAAGAGACCCAGTACTTC.

This rearrangement joins TRBV6-6 to TRBJ2-5; the D gene is possibly TRBD1 (5 bases). The V gene lost 7 bases and the J gene lost 3 bases, with 12 bases spanning the gap. Per the germline V gene, CDR1 is MNHNY and CDR2 is SVGAGI (reference sequence). The CDR3 is 13 amino acids. CDR3 in amino acids: CASTRVLEETQYF. The CDR3 bases are TGTGCCAGCACCAGGGTCCTCGAAGAGACCCAGTACTTC.

The CDR3 DNA sequence: TGCAGCGTTGAGTTAACAGGGAGTCCGGTTGGCTACACCTTC. Translating gives CSVELTGSPVGYTF. The genes are TRBV29-1 and TRBJ1-2; D perhaps matches TRBD1 (6 bases). The CDR3 is 14 residues long. CDR1 is SQVTM, CDR2 ANQGSEA, per germline. Trimming cost V 3 bases and J 7 bases, with 18 bases left between them.

The chain employs TRBV5-4 and TRBJ2-4; TRBD2 agrees at 14 bases. CDR1 is SGHNT and CDR2 is YYREEE in the germline V gene (reference sequence). Unmatched junction bases numbered 7, after V lost 4 bases and J lost 1 base. This CDR3 comprises 18 residues. The CDR3 DNA reads as TGTGCCAGCAGCCCGGGACTAGCGGGAGACGGGGCCAAAAACATTCAGTACTTC. Translated: CASSPGLAGDGAKNIQYF.

The genes are TRBV7-9 and TRBJ2-7; TRBD2 matches 10 bases. CDR3 length: 15 amino acids. The V gene's germline CDR1 is SEHNR and CDR2 FQNEAQ (reference sequence). Trimming took 5 bases from V and 2 from J; bases not matched to a gene: 6. The CDR3 reads CASSPLAGETYEQYF. DNA of the CDR3: TGTGCCAGCAGCCCCCTAGCGGGAGAAACCTACGAGCAGTACTTC.

The chain uses TRBV5-4 and TRBJ2-5, with 11 bases that match TRBD2. V was pared by 4 bases and J by 5 bases, with 7 bases of the junction left unmatched. The CDR3 has 15 residues. The germline CDR1 and CDR2 sequences are SGHNT and YYREEE (reference sequence). In DNA, the CDR3 is TGTGCCAGCAGCGAAAGACTAGCGGGGATGGAGACCCAGTACTTC. It translates to CASSERLAGMETQYF. Together with reference TRBV5-4 and TRBJ2-5, the CDR3 gives the full variable domain: ETGVTQSPTHLIKTRGQQVTLRCSSQSGHNTVSWYQQALGQGPQFIFQYYREEENGRGNFPPRFSGLQFPNYSSELNVNALELDDSALYLCASSERLAGMETQYFGPGTRLLVL.